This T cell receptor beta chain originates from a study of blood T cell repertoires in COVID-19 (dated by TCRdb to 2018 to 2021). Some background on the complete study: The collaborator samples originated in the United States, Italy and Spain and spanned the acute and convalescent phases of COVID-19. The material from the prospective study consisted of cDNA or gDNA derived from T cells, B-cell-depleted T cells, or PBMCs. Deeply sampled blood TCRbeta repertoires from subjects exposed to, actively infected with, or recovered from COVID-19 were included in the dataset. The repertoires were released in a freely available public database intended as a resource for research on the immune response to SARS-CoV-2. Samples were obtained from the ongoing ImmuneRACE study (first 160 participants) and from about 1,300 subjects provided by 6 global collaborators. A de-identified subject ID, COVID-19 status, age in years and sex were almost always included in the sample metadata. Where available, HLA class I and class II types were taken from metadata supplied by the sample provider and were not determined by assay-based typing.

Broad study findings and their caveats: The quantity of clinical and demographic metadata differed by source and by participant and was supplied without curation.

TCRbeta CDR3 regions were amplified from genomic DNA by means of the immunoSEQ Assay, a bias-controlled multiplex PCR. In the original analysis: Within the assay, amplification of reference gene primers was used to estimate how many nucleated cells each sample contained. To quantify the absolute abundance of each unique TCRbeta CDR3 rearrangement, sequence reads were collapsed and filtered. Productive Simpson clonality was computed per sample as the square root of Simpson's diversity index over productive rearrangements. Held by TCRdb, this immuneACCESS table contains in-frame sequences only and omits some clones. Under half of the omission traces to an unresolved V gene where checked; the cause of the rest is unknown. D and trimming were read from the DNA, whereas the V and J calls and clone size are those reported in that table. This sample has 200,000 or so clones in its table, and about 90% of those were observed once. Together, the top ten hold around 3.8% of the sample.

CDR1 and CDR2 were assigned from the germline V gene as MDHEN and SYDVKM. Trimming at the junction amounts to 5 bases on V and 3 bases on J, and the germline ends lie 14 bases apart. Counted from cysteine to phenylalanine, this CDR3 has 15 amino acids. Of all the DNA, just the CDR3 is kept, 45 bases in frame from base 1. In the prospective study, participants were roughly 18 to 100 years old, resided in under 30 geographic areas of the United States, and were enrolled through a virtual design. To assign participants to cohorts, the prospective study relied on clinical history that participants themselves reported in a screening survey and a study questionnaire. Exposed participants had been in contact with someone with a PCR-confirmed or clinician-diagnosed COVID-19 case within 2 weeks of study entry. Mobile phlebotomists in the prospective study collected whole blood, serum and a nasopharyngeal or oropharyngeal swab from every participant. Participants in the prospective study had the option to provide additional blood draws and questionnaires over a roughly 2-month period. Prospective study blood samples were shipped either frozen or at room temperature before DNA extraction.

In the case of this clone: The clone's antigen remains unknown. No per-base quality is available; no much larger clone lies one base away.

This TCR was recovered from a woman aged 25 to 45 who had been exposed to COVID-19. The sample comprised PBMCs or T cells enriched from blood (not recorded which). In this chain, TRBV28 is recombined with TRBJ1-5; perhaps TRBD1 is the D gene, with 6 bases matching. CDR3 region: CASSPTGPVNQPQHF. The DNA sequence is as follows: TGTGCCAGCAGTCCTACAGGGCCGGTCAATCAGCCCCAGCATTTT. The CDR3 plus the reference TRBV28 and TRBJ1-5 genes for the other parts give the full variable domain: DVKVTQSSRYLVKRTGEKVFLECVQDMDHENMFWYRQDPGLGLRLIYFSYDVKMKEKGDIPEGYSVSREKKERFSLILESASTNQTSMYLCASSPTGPVNQPQHFGDGTRLSIL.